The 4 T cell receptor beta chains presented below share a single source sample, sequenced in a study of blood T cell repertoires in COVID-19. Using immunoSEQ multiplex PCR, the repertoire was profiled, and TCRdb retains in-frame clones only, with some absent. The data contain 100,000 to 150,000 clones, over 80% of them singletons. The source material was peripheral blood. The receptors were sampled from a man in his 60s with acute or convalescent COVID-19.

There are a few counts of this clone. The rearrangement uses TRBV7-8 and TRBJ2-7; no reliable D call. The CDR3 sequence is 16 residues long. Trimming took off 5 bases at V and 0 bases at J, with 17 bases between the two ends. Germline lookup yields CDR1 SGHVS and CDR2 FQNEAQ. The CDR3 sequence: CASSRGVRSPSYEQYF. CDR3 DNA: TGTGCCAGCAGCCGAGGAGTGAGGAGCCCCTCCTACGAGCAGTACTTC.

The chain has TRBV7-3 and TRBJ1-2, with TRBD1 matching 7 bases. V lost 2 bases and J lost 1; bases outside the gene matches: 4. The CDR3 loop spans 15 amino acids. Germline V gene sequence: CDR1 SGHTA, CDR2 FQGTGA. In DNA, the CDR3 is TGTGCCAGCAGCTTATCCCGGGACAGTAACTATGGCTACACCTTC. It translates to CASSLSRDSNYGYTF.

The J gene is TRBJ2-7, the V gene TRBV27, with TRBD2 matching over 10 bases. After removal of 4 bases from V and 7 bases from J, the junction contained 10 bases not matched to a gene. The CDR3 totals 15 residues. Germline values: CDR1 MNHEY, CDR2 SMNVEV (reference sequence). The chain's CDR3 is CASSSQAGGPGEQYF. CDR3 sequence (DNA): TGTGCCAGCAGTTCCCAAGCGGGAGGGCCGGGGGAGCAGTACTTC.

Written as DNA, the CDR3 is TGTGCCACCCGCCCCACACAGGGTAATTTGGGCTACACCTTC. Protein product: CATRPTQGNLGYTF. The chain links TRBV6-5 to TRBJ1-2; tentative D call: TRBD1 (6 bases). V lost 10 bases to trimming and J lost 8 bases, with 23 bases between them. The CDR3 is made up of 14 amino acids. CDR1 MNHEY and CDR2 SVGAGI come from the germline V gene.